This T cell receptor beta chain was recorded in a study of human T cells and chemical hapten exposure. TCRdb independently ran MiXCR on the RACE reads; one entry per CDR3 protein. Of some 200,000 distinct CDR3 sequences listed, approximately 31% were seen once; the top ten hold about 2.8%. This clonotype has just a few counts. V was trimmed by 8 bases and J by 6 bases, leaving 13 bases between them. The CDR3 runs 12 residues. Germline V gene data show CDR1 as SNHLY and CDR2 as FYNNEI. This sample's time point: pre-sensitization, week 0. Documented treatment: therapeutic diphenylcyclopropenone sensitization with weekly scalp DPC.

This clonotype originated in a woman aged 30 to 39 with alopecia areata. Some clones in this sample may be carry-over from other donors' samples. The chain links TRBV2 to TRBJ1-1, with D perhaps matching TRBD1 (5 bases). The input for sequencing was whole blood, taken in connection with sensitization to the hapten diphenylcyclopropenone (DPC). This chain's CDR3 is CASGGSFAEAFF. The CDR3 DNA follows: TGTGCCAGCGGGGGTAGTTTCGCTGAAGCTTTCTTT.